What follows is one T cell receptor beta chain and its context. The data belong to a study of blood T cell repertoires in COVID-19. The wider study: Sources were T cells, B-cell-depleted T cells, or PBMCs; the material itself was cDNA or gDNA.

Germline V lookup: CDR1 LGHNA, CDR2 YNFKEQ. V shed 0 bases and J shed 10 bases, with 16 bases lying between them. The length of the CDR3 is 16 residues. Original methodology: Amplifying reference gene primers gave estimates of nucleated cell counts. The data were produced by immunoSEQ multiplex PCR, yet TCRdb's version contains in-frame clones alone and is incomplete. From that table come the V and J calls and clone size; the DNA was used to work out D and trimming. The data hold some 130,000 clones, with about 78% observed a single time. The specimen sequenced was peripheral blood. This receptor was obtained from a man aged 60 to 75 who had recovered from COVID-19. The V gene is TRBV4-2, the J gene TRBJ1-6, with D perhaps matching TRBD1 (6 bases). The CDR3 reads CASSQDEFRGKSPLHF. The CDR3 nucleotides are TGTGCCAGCAGCCAAGATGAGTTCAGGGGAAAATCACCCCTCCACTTT.